Sequencing of this T cell receptor (beta chain) was carried out in a study of glioma-infiltrating T cells (dated by TCRdb to 2016 to 2018). About the full investigation: Glioma tissue, non-neoplastic brain tissue and matched peripheral blood mononuclear cells were used as sources from which TCR alpha- and beta-chain repertoires were sequenced. Each tissue-infiltrating repertoire was compared with the same patient's peripheral blood repertoire to measure divergence between tissue and blood T-cell populations. The paired cohort comprised three low-grade glioma patients, eight or nine primary glioblastoma patients and three non-glioma patients contributing non-neoplastic brain tissue.

TCR alpha and beta CDR3 regions were amplified with the iRepertoire nested amplicon-rescue multiplex PCR (arm-PCR) platform from RNA. The input for one-step reverse transcription and amplification was about 85-450 ng of tissue mRNA or PBMC total RNA. Following bead purification, Illumina adapters were added by a secondary multiplex PCR, and libraries between 200 and 400 bp were gel-purified. Demultiplexing relied on internal 6-nucleotide barcodes carried by the libraries. Sequencing of libraries was performed on an Illumina MiSeq with 2x220 or 2x250 nucleotide paired-end reads. The authors' pipeline ran thus. Paired reads were merged with FLASH 1.2.11 and aligned to the GRCh37 human genome with BWA-MEM before extracting TRA and TRB reads. An IMGT-derived reference of cassette sequences and CDR3 motifs, with pseudogenes included, was used for V and J assignment. Reads were translated in three frames, and productive CDR3s were defined by a C…FGXG motif without stop codons. Unique combinations of V-J cassette pair and CDR3 amino acid sequence were defined as clonotypes. Filtering of reads was based on Hamming distance, with the threshold set by the sequence error rate of each sample in mapped regions. Using fastp trimming at Q25 and MiXCR clonotype assembly, TCRdb reanalyzed the public sequencing data and kept in-frame beta chains. Rows matching on CDR3 protein sequence are summarized as one entry with the most common DNA and genes. These V and J calls originate from TCRdb's pipeline instead of the authors' own analysis. The sample table contains 150,000 to 200,000 distinct CDR3 sequences; only one count was recorded for roughly a third of them. The ten biggest clones cover 20% of the sample.

The germline V gene (reference sequence) yields SGHAT for CDR1 and FQDESV for CDR2. The CDR3 measures 16 amino acids from cysteine to phenylalanine. The CDR3 DNA has 48 bases and is translated from base 1. What the research found in general, with its limitations: Very few CDR3 sequences were found to be shared between tissue and blood, and this scarcity was attributed to high CDR3 diversity and limited sampling. VJ-independent divergence between tissue and blood was found to be below expectation in non-neoplastic patients but above expectation in all gliomas, particularly low-grade gliomas. The group comparisons were based on small numbers of patients: three non-neoplastic, three low-grade glioma and several glioblastoma patients.

This clonotype has only one observation. Its antigen target is currently unknown. The germline gene is not matched at one end of the junction; a read error may be the cause. Input material: glioma tissue, nonneoplastic brain tissue, or PBMCs (not recorded which). The chain couples TRBV11-1 to TRBJ2-1, and TRBD1 may be the D gene, going by 6 matching bases. This sequence was found in a human donor with low-grade glioma or glioblastoma, undergoing nonglioma brain surgery, or in good health (not recorded which). Here is the DNA: TGTGCCAGCAGCCTCCAGGGGTCCCTTAGCTACAATGAGAAGTTCTTC. This gives the protein CASSLQGSLSYNEKFF.